These 11 T cell receptor beta chains were sequenced from one sample in a study of neurological immune-mediated disorders. A single record per CDR3 protein comes from TCRdb applying MiXCR to the 5' RACE reads. The table lists approximately 40,000 distinct CDR3 sequences, roughly 15% of them singletons. Sequences were obtained from CD4+ T cells from blood. These receptors were obtained from a woman aged 55-69 years with HTLV-1-associated myelopathy (HAM/TSP).

V gene TRBV20-1 combines with J gene TRBJ2-2; tentatively, D is TRBD2 (5 bases). CDR1 and CDR2 from the germline V gene are DFQATT and SNEGSKA (reference sequence). The CDR3 runs 15 residues. Trimming pared 6 bases from V and 7 bases from J, leaving 21 bases between. The CDR3 loop is CSAWAPAGVSGELFF. CDR3 nucleotides: TGCAGTGCCTGGGCCCCAGCCGGGGTTAGCGGGGAGCTGTTTTTT.

This clonotype was counted ten times or more. This rearrangement joins TRBV7-9 to TRBJ2-1; TRBD2 aligns across 7 bases. The J segment lost 5 bases and the V segment lost 5 bases, leaving 9 bases of the junction unmatched. CDR3 length: 15 residues. Germline CDR1 SEHNR, CDR2 FQNEAQ (reference sequence). CDR3 sequence: CASSPRGGVDNEQFF. The CDR3 bases are TGTGCCAGCAGCCCACGTGGGGGGGTCGACAATGAGCAGTTCTTC.

This clonotype has a count of ten or more. The chain carries TRBV3-1 and TRBJ2-3, with D maybe TRBD2 (6 bases). Trimming took off 3 bases at V and 0 bases at J, with 13 bases between the two ends. CDR3 length: 16 amino acids. In germline, CDR1 is LGHDT, CDR2 YNNKEL (reference sequence). The CDR3 loop reads CASSQVDYSSTDTQYF. DNA for the CDR3: TGTGCCAGCAGCCAGGTGGACTACTCTAGCACAGATACGCAGTATTTT.

This clonotype was detected many times. The chain has TRBV29-1 and TRBJ2-5; possibly TRBD2 for D (7 bases). CDR3 length: 18 amino acids. Germline CDR1 and CDR2: SQVTM and ANQGSEA. The V end lost 4 bases, the J end lost 5 bases, and 29 bases lay between the germline ends. The CDR3, as DNA: TGCAGCGTTGGCTGGATAAAGTGGACAGCGCGGGGGATGGAGACCCAGTACTTC. It translates to CSVGWIKWTARGMETQYF.

V and J are TRBV15 and TRBJ2-1, with D perhaps given as TRBD1 or TRBD2 (5 bases each). Germline V gene data show CDR1 as LNHNV and CDR2 as YYDKDF (reference sequence). This CDR3 is 15 amino acids long. CDR3 loop: CASSPGPPSYNEQFF. The CDR3 nucleotides read TGTGCAAGCTCACCGGGACCGCCCTCCTACAATGAGCAGTTCTTC. Filled out from reference TRBV15 and TRBJ2-1, the complete variable domain reads DAMVIQNPRYQVTQFGKPVTLSCSQTLNHNVMYWYQQKSSQAPKLLFHYYDKDFNNEADTPDNFQSRRPNTSFCFLDIRSPGLGDTAMYLCASSPGPPSYNEQFFGPGTRLTVL.

This clonotype was observed many times. The rearrangement links TRBV4-2 to TRBJ2-3, with 7 bases fitting TRBD2. The CDR3 has 16 amino acids. V dropped 4 bases and J dropped 7; count of bases not matched to a gene: 14. From germline, CDR1 is LGHNA and CDR2 YNFKEQ. The CDR3 here is CASSRGGRGNTNTQYF. CDR3 nucleotide sequence: TGTGCCAGCAGCCGAGGAGGGCGGGGGAACACGAATACGCAGTATTTT.

This clonotype was seen repeatedly, ten times or more. CDR3 residues: CASSEPPDGNQPQHF. CDR3 DNA: TGTGCCAGCAGTGAACCCCCGGACGGGAATCAGCCCCAGCATTTT. The rearrangement uses TRBV6-1 and TRBJ1-5; D uncertain. CDR3 length: 15 residues. The germline CDR1 and CDR2 sequences are MNHNS and SASEGT. V lost 2 bases and J lost 4, with 12 bases in between.

This clonotype was recorded at least ten times. V gene TRBV5-6 combines with J gene TRBJ2-3; D is perhaps TRBD1 or TRBD2 (5 bases each). There are 17 residues in the CDR3. V was trimmed by 0 bases and J by 2 bases, leaving 16 bases between them. Germline V gene lookup returns CDR1 SGHDT and CDR2 YYEEEE. The CDR3 nucleotides read TGTGCCAGCAGCTTGGTCGGGCGCCGGGGCCCCACAGATACGCAGTATTTT. Its translation is CASSLVGRRGPTDTQYF.

The V gene is TRBV29-1, the J gene TRBJ1-2, with D uncertain. Germline V gives CDR1 SQVTM, CDR2 ANQGSEA. The CDR3 consists of 13 residues. Deletions cut 3 bases from V and 4 bases from J, with 12 bases between. This chain's CDR3 is CSVERSYPYGYTF. The DNA of the CDR3 is TGCAGCGTTGAGCGGTCTTACCCCTATGGCTACACCTTC.

This clonotype was seen many times. This chain joins TRBV5-1 and TRBJ2-7; TRBD1 matches at 7 bases. Per germline, CDR1 SGHRS and CDR2 YFSETQ. The CDR3 contains 13 residues. After removal of 6 bases from V and 5 bases from J, the junction contained 8 bases not matched to a gene. In nucleotides, the CDR3 is TGCGCCAGCACCCTTCACAGGGGTAACGAGCAGTACTTC. This translates into CASTLHRGNEQYF.

As for this clonotype: With a much larger clone just one base away, this may be a read error. The chain joins TRBV18 to TRBJ1-6; D unresolved. The CDR3 is 15 residues long. Germline values: CDR1 KGHSH, CDR2 LQKENI. Trimming pared 3 bases from V and 2 bases from J, leaving 8 bases between. Written as DNA, the CDR3 is TGTGCCAGCTCACCGTGGGAAGCCTATAATTCACCCCTCCACTTT. This translates into CASSPWEAYNSPLHF.